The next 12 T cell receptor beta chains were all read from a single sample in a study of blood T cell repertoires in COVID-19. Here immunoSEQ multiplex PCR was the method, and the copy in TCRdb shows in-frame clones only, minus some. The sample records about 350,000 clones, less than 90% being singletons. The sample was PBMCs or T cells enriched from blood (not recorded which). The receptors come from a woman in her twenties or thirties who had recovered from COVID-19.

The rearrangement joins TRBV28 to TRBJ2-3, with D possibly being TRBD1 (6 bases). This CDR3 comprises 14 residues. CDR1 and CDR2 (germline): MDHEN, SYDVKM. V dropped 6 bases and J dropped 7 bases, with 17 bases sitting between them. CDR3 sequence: CASRPPGAVHTQYF. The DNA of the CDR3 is TGTGCCAGCAGGCCGCCAGGGGCAGTCCATACGCAGTATTTT.

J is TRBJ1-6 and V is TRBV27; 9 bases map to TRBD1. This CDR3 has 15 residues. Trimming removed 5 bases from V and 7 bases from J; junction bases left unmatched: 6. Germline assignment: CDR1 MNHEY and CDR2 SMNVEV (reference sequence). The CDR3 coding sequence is TGTGCCAGCAGTAGACAGGGGGGAGCAAATTCACCCCTCCACTTT. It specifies CASSRQGGANSPLHF.

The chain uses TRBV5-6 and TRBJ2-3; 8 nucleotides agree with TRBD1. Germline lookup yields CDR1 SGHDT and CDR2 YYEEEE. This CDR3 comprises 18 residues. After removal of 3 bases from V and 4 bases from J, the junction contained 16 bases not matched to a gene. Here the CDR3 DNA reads TGTGCCAGCAGCTCGACAGGGGCGGATGTTTTTCCGGCAGATACGCAGTATTTT. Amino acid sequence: CASSSTGADVFPADTQYF. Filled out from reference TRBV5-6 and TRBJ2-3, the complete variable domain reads DAGVTQSPTHLIKTRGQQVTLRCSPKSGHDTVSWYQQALGQGPQFIFQYYEEEERQRGNFPDRFSGHQFPNYSSELNVNALLLGDSALYLCASSSTGADVFPADTQYFGPGTRLTVL.

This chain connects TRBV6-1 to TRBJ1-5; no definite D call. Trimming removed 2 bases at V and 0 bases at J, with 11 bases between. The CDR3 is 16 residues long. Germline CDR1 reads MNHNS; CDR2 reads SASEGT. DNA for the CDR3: TGTGCCAGCAGTGAACAAAGCGCCAATAGCAATCAGCCCCAGCATTTT. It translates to CASSEQSANSNQPQHF.

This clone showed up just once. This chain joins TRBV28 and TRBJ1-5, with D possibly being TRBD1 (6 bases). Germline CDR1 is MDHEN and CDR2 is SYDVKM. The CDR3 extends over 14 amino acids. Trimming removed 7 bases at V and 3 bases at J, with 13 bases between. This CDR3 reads CASTVGGHNQPQHF. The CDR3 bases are TGTGCCAGCACGGTCGGGGGGCACAATCAGCCCCAGCATTTT.

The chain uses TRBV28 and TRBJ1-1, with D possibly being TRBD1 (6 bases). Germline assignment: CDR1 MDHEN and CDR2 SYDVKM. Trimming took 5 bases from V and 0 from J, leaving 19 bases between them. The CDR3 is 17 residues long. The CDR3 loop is CASSNAVAGVLNTEAFF. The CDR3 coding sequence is TGTGCCAGCAGTAACGCGGTGGCAGGGGTACTGAACACTGAAGCTTTCTTT.

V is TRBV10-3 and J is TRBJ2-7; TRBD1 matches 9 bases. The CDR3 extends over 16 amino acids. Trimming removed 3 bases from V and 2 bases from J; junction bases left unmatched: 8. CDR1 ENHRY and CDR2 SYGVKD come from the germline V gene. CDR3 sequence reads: CAISETTRQGAYEQYF. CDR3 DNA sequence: TGTGCCATCAGTGAAACGACCCGACAGGGGGCCTACGAGCAGTACTTC.

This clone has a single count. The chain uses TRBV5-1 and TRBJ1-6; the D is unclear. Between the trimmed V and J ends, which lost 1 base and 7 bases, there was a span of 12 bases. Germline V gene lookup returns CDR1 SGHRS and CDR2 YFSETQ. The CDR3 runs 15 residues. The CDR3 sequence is CASSLFERENSPLHF. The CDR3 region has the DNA TGCGCCAGCAGCTTGTTTGAACGGGAAAATTCACCCCTCCACTTT.

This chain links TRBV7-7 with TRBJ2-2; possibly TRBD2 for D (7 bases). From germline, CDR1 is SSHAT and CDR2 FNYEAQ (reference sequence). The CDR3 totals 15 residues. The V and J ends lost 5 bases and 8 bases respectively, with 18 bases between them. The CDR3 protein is CASSPGGGTRGELFF. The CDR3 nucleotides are TGTGCCAGCAGCCCAGGCGGGGGCACGAGGGGGGAGCTGTTTTTT.

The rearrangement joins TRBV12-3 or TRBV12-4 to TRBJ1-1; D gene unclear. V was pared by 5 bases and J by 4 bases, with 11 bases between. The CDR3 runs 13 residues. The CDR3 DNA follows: TGTGCCAGCAGTGCTGGAGGTCCCACTGAAGCTTTCTTT. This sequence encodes CASSAGGPTEAFF.

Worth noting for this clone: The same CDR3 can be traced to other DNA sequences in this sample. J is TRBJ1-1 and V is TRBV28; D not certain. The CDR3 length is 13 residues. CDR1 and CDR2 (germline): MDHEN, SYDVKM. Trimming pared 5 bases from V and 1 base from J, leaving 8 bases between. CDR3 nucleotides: TGTGCCAGCAGTCGAGGGCCGAACACTGAAGCTTTCTTT. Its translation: CASSRGPNTEAFF. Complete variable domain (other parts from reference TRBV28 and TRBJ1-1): DVKVTQSSRYLVKRTGEKVFLECVQDMDHENMFWYRQDPGLGLRLIYFSYDVKMKEKGDIPEGYSVSREKKERFSLILESASTNQTSMYLCASSRGPNTEAFFGQGTRLTVV.

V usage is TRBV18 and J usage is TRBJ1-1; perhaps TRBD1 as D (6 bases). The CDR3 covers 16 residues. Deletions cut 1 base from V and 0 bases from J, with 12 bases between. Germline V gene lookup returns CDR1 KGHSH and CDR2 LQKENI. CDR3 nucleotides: TGTGCCAGCTCACCACTCTCGACAGGAATGAACACTGAAGCTTTCTTT. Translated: CASSPLSTGMNTEAFF.